This is a list of T cell receptor beta chains from one sample in a study of OX40 agonist ivuxolimab in advanced cancers. Sequenced by immunoSEQ multiplex PCR; TCRdb stores in-frame clones only, minus some. In the table there are 81,000 or so clones, 91% of which are singletons. The sample here was CD4+ or CD8+ T cells sorted from blood, taken in a trial of the OX40 agonist ivuxolimab. These receptors all come from an adult with an advanced solid tumor such as melanoma, head and neck, liver or kidney cancer. The CDR3 runs from the conserved cysteine through the conserved F or W. Each record gives: CDR3 protein, CDR3 DNA, D gene, V gene, clone size, J gene. D genes are given only for firm matches. Size values are once, few and many counts, or a class for expanded clones, and some rows have none.

CASSSGTGVQPQHF,TGTGCCAGCAGCTCCGGGACAGGGGTTCAGCCCCAGCATTTT,TRBD1,TRBV7-2,NA,TRBJ1-5
CASSAYYEQYF,TGTGCCAGCAGTGCCTACTACGAGCAGTACTTC,NA,TRBV6-1,NA,TRBJ2-7
CAWSAPLGGSGFF,TGTGCCTGGAGTGCCCCTCTCGGGGGTTCGGGCTTCTTT,NA,TRBV30,NA,TRBJ1-1
CASSQLAGGPNEQFF,TGTGCCAGCAGCCAGCTAGCGGGAGGGCCAAATGAGCAGTTCTTC,TRBD2,TRBV2,NA,TRBJ2-1
CASSFFTGAGNTIYF,TGTGCCAGTAGTTTCTTCACAGGGGCTGGAAACACCATATATTTT,TRBD1,TRBV19,NA,TRBJ1-3
CASSYGGLAGEFF,TGTGCCAGCAGTTACGGGGGACTAGCGGGAGAGTTCTTC,TRBD2,TRBV6-5,NA,TRBJ2-1
CASSLGDSALGANVLTF,TGTGCCAGCAGCTTAGGGGACTCTGCTCTGGGGGCCAACGTCCTGACTTTC,NA,TRBV11-3,once,TRBJ2-6
CASSLLQGAGTDTQYF,TGTGCCAGCAGCTTACTTCAGGGGGCTGGCACAGATACGCAGTATTTT,TRBD1,TRBV7-8,once,TRBJ2-3
CASSLARQDTQYF,TGTGCCAGCAGCCTCGCTCGTCAAGATACGCAGTATTTT,NA,TRBV9,NA,TRBJ2-3
CASSFSTEGTEAFF,TGTGCCAGCAGCTTTTCAACAGAGGGCACTGAAGCTTTCTTT,NA,TRBV4-2,NA,TRBJ1-1
CASSQGIIQGAFTGANVLTF,TGCGCCAGCAGCCAAGGGATCATCCAGGGGGCATTTACTGGGGCCAACGTCCTGACTTTC,TRBD1,TRBV4-3,NA,TRBJ2-6
CASSLSGWGNQPQHF,TGTGCCAGCAGTTTATCAGGGTGGGGCAATCAGCCCCAGCATTTT,NA,TRBV28,NA,TRBJ1-5
CASSLEPGRSTDTQYF,TGTGCCAGCAGCTTAGAGCCGGGGAGAAGCACAGATACGCAGTATTTT,NA,TRBV11-2,NA,TRBJ2-3
CASSQGAGGSSGNTIYF,TGCGCCAGCAGCCAAGGTGCAGGGGGAAGCTCTGGAAACACCATATATTTT,TRBD1,TRBV4-3,NA,TRBJ1-3
CASSFRGGVYNEQFF,TGTGCCAGCAGTTTTCGGGGGGGCGTCTACAATGAGCAGTTCTTC,TRBD2,TRBV28,NA,TRBJ2-1
CASSLGHQPQHF,TGTGCCAGCAGCTTAGGGCATCAGCCCCAGCATTTT,NA,TRBV7-9,NA,TRBJ1-5
CASTEGLQETQYF,TGTGCCAGCACGGAGGGGCTCCAAGAGACCCAGTACTTC,NA,TRBV6-5,NA,TRBJ2-5
CASSFVSNQPQHF,TGTGCCAGCAGTTTCGTGAGCAATCAGCCCCAGCATTTT,NA,TRBV27,NA,TRBJ1-5
CASSFTGELFF,TGTGCCAGCAGTTTTACCGGGGAGCTGTTTTTT,NA,TRBV28,NA,TRBJ2-2
CASSPPTSGSSYNEQFF,TGTGCCAGCAGCCCACCGACTAGCGGGAGCTCCTACAATGAGCAGTTCTTC,TRBD2,TRBV9,NA,TRBJ2-1
CAWFGGPNEQFF,TGTGCCTGGTTCGGGGGCCCGAATGAGCAGTTCTTC,NA,TRBV30,NA,TRBJ2-1
CASTPGSSNQPQHF,TGTGCCAGCACCCCCGGGAGTAGCAATCAGCCCCAGCATTTT,NA,TRBV6-6,NA,TRBJ1-5
CASSTHKTGSNQPQHF,TGTGCCAGCAGCACACATAAAACAGGGAGCAATCAGCCCCAGCATTTT,NA,TRBV28,NA,TRBJ1-5
CASSQETQYF,TGTGCCAGCAGCCAAGAGACCCAGTACTTC,NA,TRBV6-6,NA,TRBJ2-5
CAGQPGHLSADTQYF,TGTGCCGGACAACCGGGACACCTGTCCGCAGATACGCAGTATTTT,NA,TRBV28,once,TRBJ2-3
CAWSGEGAWNEQFF,TGTGCCTGGAGTGGAGAGGGGGCGTGGAATGAGCAGTTCTTC,TRBD1,TRBV30,NA,TRBJ2-1
CASSGLADYNEQFF,TGTGCCAGCAGCGGACTAGCGGATTACAATGAGCAGTTCTTC,TRBD2,TRBV28,NA,TRBJ2-1
CASGERGHTDTQYF,TGTGCCAGCGGAGAGCGGGGGCACACAGATACGCAGTATTTT,TRBD2,TRBV27,few,TRBJ2-3
CASRILGGQGGYTF,TGTGCCAGCCGGATCTTGGGGGGGCAGGGAGGCTACACCTTC,NA,TRBV28,NA,TRBJ1-2
CASSPGTGAGSPLHF,TGTGCCAGCAGTCCCGGGACAGGGGCAGGTTCACCCCTCCACTTT,TRBD1,TRBV27,few,TRBJ1-6
CATPLQGSYEQYF,TGTGCCACCCCCCTACAGGGGTCCTACGAGCAGTACTTC,TRBD1,TRBV6-1,once,TRBJ2-7
CATNLGDEQFF,TGTGCCACCAACCTTGGGGATGAGCAGTTCTTC,NA,TRBV19,NA,TRBJ2-1
CASTKGIRGQETQYF,TGTGCCAGCACCAAGGGCATCAGGGGGCAAGAGACCCAGTACTTC,TRBD1,TRBV5-6,NA,TRBJ2-5
CASSQISSYEQYF,TGTGCCAGCAGCCAAATAAGCTCCTACGAGCAGTACTTC,NA,TRBV4-2,NA,TRBJ2-7
CASSVNPNTEAFF,TGTGCCAGCAGCGTGAACCCTAACACTGAAGCTTTCTTT,NA,TRBV9,few,TRBJ1-1
CASSLYRGLGNEQFF,TGTGCCAGCAGCCTATACAGGGGGCTCGGCAATGAGCAGTTCTTC,TRBD1,TRBV11-3,once,TRBJ2-1
CAWSHGSGNTIYF,TGTGCCTGGAGTCACGGCTCTGGAAACACCATATATTTT,NA,TRBV30,NA,TRBJ1-3
CSVRGGETQYF,TGCAGCGTTAGGGGGGGGGAGACCCAGTACTTC,NA,TRBV29-1,NA,TRBJ2-5
CASSVVGADTQYF,TGTGCCAGCAGCGTGGTGGGAGCAGATACGCAGTATTTT,NA,TRBV9,NA,TRBJ2-3
CASSFGHFGYTF,TGTGCCAGCAGCTTCGGACATTTTGGCTACACCTTC,NA,TRBV5-6,NA,TRBJ1-2
CASSSGHPSPLHF,TGTGCCAGCAGCTCGGGACACCCTTCACCCCTCCACTTT,NA,TRBV5-6,NA,TRBJ1-6
CASSTPYREVHNEQFF,TGTGCCAGTAGTACTCCCTACAGGGAGGTTCACAATGAGCAGTTCTTC,NA,TRBV19,NA,TRBJ2-1
CASSLGPTSTDTQYF,TGTGCCAGCAGTTTAGGCCCAACTAGCACAGATACGCAGTATTTT,NA,TRBV28,NA,TRBJ2-3
CASSPTLDTIYF,TGTGCCAGCAGCCCTACCCTGGACACCATATATTTT,NA,TRBV9,NA,TRBJ1-3
CAWSGYGGGNTEAFF,TGTGCCTGGAGTGGCTACGGGGGAGGTAACACTGAAGCTTTCTTT,NA,TRBV30,few,TRBJ1-1
CAWSRTRNEQFF,TGTGCCTGGAGCCGAACTAGGAATGAGCAGTTCTTC,NA,TRBV30,NA,TRBJ2-1
CASRDTGNYGYTF,TGTGCCAGCAGGGACACAGGGAACTATGGCTACACCTTC,NA,TRBV7-9,NA,TRBJ1-2
CASSQDTENTEAFF,TGCGCCAGCAGCCAAGATACGGAAAACACTGAAGCTTTCTTT,NA,TRBV4-3,once,TRBJ1-1
CASSPPNTGELFF,TGTGCCAGCAGTCCCCCCAACACCGGGGAGCTGTTTTTT,NA,TRBV25-1,NA,TRBJ2-2
CASSPFSGQPQHF,TGCGCCAGCAGCCCGTTTTCGGGTCAGCCCCAGCATTTT,NA,TRBV5-1,NA,TRBJ1-5
CASNWGAGGDTQYF,TGTGCCAGCAACTGGGGGGCCGGTGGAGATACGCAGTATTTT,NA,TRBV27,NA,TRBJ2-3
CASSHRTGRGNSPLHF,TGTGCCAGCAGTCACAGGACAGGTAGAGGTAATTCACCCCTCCACTTT,TRBD1,TRBV27,NA,TRBJ1-6
CASSLGIYNVNTEAFF,TGTGCCAGCAGCTTAGGGATCTACAACGTGAACACTGAAGCTTTCTTT,NA,TRBV7-2,few,TRBJ1-1
CATSNTAGKKETQYF,TGTGCCACCAGCAATACGGCGGGGAAAAAAGAGACCCAGTACTTC,NA,TRBV15,NA,TRBJ2-5
CASSSTTWNTGELFF,TGTGCCAGCAGTTCGACCACATGGAACACCGGGGAGCTGTTTTTT,NA,TRBV28,NA,TRBJ2-2
CATSRVWGAYEQYF,TGTGCCACCAGCAGAGTTTGGGGGGCCTACGAGCAGTACTTC,NA,TRBV15,once,TRBJ2-7
CASSERRSEAFF,TGCGCCAGCAGCGAGCGGCGCAGTGAAGCTTTCTTT,NA,TRBV10-2,NA,TRBJ1-1
CASSLRDSWGNEKLFF,TGTGCCAGCAGTTTAAGGGACAGTTGGGGTAATGAAAAACTGTTTTTT,TRBD1,TRBV28,NA,TRBJ1-4
CASSVGSDTQYF,TGTGCCAGCAGCGTAGGGTCAGATACGCAGTATTTT,NA,TRBV9,NA,TRBJ2-3